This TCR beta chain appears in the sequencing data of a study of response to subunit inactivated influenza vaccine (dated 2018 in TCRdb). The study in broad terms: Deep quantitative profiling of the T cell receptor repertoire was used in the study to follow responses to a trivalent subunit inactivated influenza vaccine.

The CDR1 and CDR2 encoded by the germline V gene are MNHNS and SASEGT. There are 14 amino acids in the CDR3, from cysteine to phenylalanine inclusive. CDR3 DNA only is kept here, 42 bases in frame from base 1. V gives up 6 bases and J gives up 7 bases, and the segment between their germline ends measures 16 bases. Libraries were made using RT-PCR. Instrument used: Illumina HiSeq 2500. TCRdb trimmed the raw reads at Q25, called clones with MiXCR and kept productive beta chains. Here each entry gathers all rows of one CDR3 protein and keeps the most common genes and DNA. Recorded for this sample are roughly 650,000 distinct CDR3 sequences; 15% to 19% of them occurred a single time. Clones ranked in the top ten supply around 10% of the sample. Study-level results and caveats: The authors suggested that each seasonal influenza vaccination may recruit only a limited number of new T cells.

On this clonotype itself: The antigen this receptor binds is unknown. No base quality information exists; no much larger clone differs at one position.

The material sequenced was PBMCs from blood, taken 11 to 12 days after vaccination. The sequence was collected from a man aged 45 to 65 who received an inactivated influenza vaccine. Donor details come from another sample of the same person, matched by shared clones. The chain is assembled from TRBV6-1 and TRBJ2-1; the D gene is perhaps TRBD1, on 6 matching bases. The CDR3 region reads CASRPGQLRNEQFF. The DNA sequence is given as TGTGCCAGCAGGCCGGGACAACTTAGGAATGAGCAGTTCTTC.